A single sample gave rise to the 7 T cell receptor beta chains below, sequenced in a study of beta chain features in type 1 diabetes. The authors reverse transcribed all of the isolated RNA, so sequencing captured expressed TCRB transcripts. Profiling relied on immunoSEQ multiplex PCR, and the TCRdb table lists in-frame clones only, not all of them. The sample shows fewer than 250,000 clones, approximately 70% of them seen only once. Material: naive CD4+ T cells from blood. The source of these receptors is a man aged 30 to 39 in good health.

The chain combines TRBV29-1 with TRBJ2-7; D call uncertain. Per germline, CDR1 SQVTM and CDR2 ANQGSEA. V dropped 8 bases and J dropped 3 bases, with 17 bases sitting between them. The CDR3 sequence is 13 residues long. The CDR3, as DNA: TGCAGCACCGTGGACGGCACAGACTACGAGCAGTACTTC. This sequence encodes CSTVDGTDYEQYF.

The chain's CDR3 is CSVDVETQYF. For the CDR3, the DNA is TGCAGCGTTGACGTTGAGACCCAGTACTTC. This chain uses TRBV29-1 with TRBJ2-5; D is uncertain. The CDR3 is 10 amino acids. The V and J ends lost 3 bases and 5 bases respectively, with 4 bases between them. Per the germline V gene, CDR1 is SQVTM and CDR2 is ANQGSEA.

The genes are TRBV11-2 and TRBJ1-1; maybe TRBD1 (5 bases). This CDR3 region has 14 residues. Germline V gene lookup returns CDR1 SGHAT and CDR2 FQNNGV. The V and J ends lost 6 bases and 0 bases respectively, with 11 bases between them. The CDR3 DNA follows: TGTGCCAGCAGTCAGGGTTTCATGAACACTGAAGCTTTCTTT. Protein sequence: CASSQGFMNTEAFF.

The chain links TRBV7-4 to TRBJ1-6; no definite D call. Trimming took off 5 bases at V and 19 bases at J, with 9 bases between the two ends. Germline CDR1 is SGHVT and CDR2 is SQSDAQ. This CDR3 comprises 9 residues. The CDR3, as DNA: TGTGCCAGCAGCCGGGATAGACACTTT. This codes for CASSRDRHF.

The V gene is TRBV15, the J gene TRBJ2-7; D is uncertain. V lost 2 bases to trimming and J lost 0 bases, with 14 bases between them. This CDR3 is built from 16 residues. Germline V gives CDR1 LNHNV, CDR2 YYDKDF (reference sequence). DNA for the CDR3: TGTGCCACCAGCAGACGATTCGCCTCTAGCTCCTACGAGCAGTACTTC. Translated: CATSRRFASSSYEQYF.

The V and J genes are TRBV30 and TRBJ1-1; the D is unclear. Germline assignment: CDR1 GTSNPN and CDR2 SVGIG (reference sequence). The CDR3 is 12 amino acids. Trimming left V 0 bases short and J 5 bases short, with 7 bases between. The CDR3 coding sequence is TGTGCCTGGAGTGTATATGGGACTGAAGCTTTCTTT. Encoded protein: CAWSVYGTEAFF.

This clone was counted only a few times. The genes are TRBV30 and TRBJ2-3; D ambiguous. V dropped 6 bases and J dropped 0 bases, with 10 bases sitting between them. There are 13 residues in the CDR3. Germline V lookup: CDR1 GTSNPN, CDR2 SVGIG (reference sequence). CDR3 nucleotides: TGTGCCTGTTCTGAGCGTAGCACAGATACGCAGTATTTT. Amino acid sequence: CACSERSTDTQYF.